This T cell receptor beta chain is drawn from a study of blood T cell repertoires in COVID-19. The V gene end was trimmed by 6 bases and the J gene end by 6 bases; junction bases not matched to a gene: 12. The CDR3 spans 16 residues. From germline, CDR1 is LNHDA and CDR2 SQIVND (reference sequence). Original processing notes: Scientists estimated how many nucleated cells there were by amplifying reference gene primers. Clones were read by immunoSEQ multiplex PCR, and TCRdb kept only the in-frame ones, dropping some. That table is the source of V, J and clone size, and D and trimming were worked out from the DNA. Seen here are a few hundred thousand clones, 85% observed once, and the top ten hold 2% to 3%. Participants came from about two dozen US areas, aged roughly 18 to 90 years.

The sequence derives from a woman aged 45-60 years who had recovered from COVID-19. Sequenced sample: PBMCs or T cells enriched from blood (not recorded which). The gene calls are TRBV19 and TRBJ1-4; 8 bases line up with TRBD1. CDR3 sequence: CASRRNGQGADEKLFF. The CDR3 coding sequence is TGTGCCAGTAGGAGAAACGGCCAGGGGGCGGATGAAAAACTGTTTTTT.